A single sample gave rise to the 18 T cell receptor beta chains below, sequenced in a study of long-term antiretroviral therapy in people with HIV (dated by TCRdb to 2022 to 2024). Sequencing of the TRB variable region was done with the immunoSEQ hsTCRB v3.0 assay at survey level resolution. This is the immuneACCESS table as TCRdb keeps it, with only in-frame sequences that have V and J called. A part of the clones is gone; compared with another copy, unresolved V genes explain less than half, and the rest is unexplained. The sample table holds more than 15,000 clones, of which over 70% were seen once. Clones ranked in the top ten supply roughly 15% of the sample. The material sequenced was unsorted PBMCs, taken 1.5 years before starting antiretroviral therapy. The receptors were sampled from a woman between 50 and 59 years old with HIV.

The rearrangement links TRBV6-1 to TRBJ1-2; D gene ambiguous. Germline CDR1 reads MNHNS; CDR2 reads SASEGT. Trimming pared 2 bases from V and 0 bases from J, leaving 19 bases between. The CDR3 extends over 18 amino acids. The CDR3 loop reads CASSEKRLLNGANYGYTF. DNA of the CDR3: TGTGCCAGCAGTGAAAAGCGACTCCTAAATGGGGCTAACTATGGCTACACCTTC.

The genes are TRBV27 and TRBJ1-5; TRBD1 is a possible D gene (5 bases). This CDR3 has 16 amino acids. Germline values: CDR1 MNHEY, CDR2 SMNVEV (reference sequence). V dropped 4 bases and J dropped 2 bases, with 15 bases sitting between them. CDR3 DNA: TGTGCCAGCAGTTGGGGTGCCAGGGAAGGCAATCAGCCCCAGCATTTT. Amino acid sequence: CASSWGAREGNQPQHF.

V usage is TRBV29-1 and J usage is TRBJ2-1, with 8 bases matching TRBD2. The junction had 10 bases not matched to a gene; V was cut back by 5 bases and J by 4 bases. The CDR3 loop spans 15 amino acids. CDR1 is SQVTM, CDR2 ANQGSEA, per germline. CDR3 DNA sequence: TGCAGCGTTCGTCGGGAGGGGGGCCCGTACAATGAGCAGTTCTTC. This codes for CSVRREGGPYNEQFF.

This clone has only a few counts. CDR3 sequence (DNA): TGTGCCAGCAGCAGGCGCGAGCAGTACTTC. Translated: CASSRREQYF. The genes are TRBV7-9 and TRBJ2-7; D gene uncertain. The CDR3 runs to 10 residues. Trimming shortened V by 5 bases and J by 6 bases, and 5 bases separated the two germline ends. From germline, CDR1 is SEHNR and CDR2 FQNEAQ (reference sequence).

By proportion, this clone is large. The CDR3 nucleotides read TGTGCCAGCAGCGGGTCGGTAGTGGGGGGTGGAACAGATACGCAGTATTTT. Protein product: CASSGSVVGGGTDTQYF. The J gene is TRBJ2-3, the V gene TRBV2; tentatively, D is TRBD2 (6 bases). Deletions cut 6 bases from V and 3 bases from J, with 22 bases between. Per the germline V gene, CDR1 is SNHLY and CDR2 is FYNNEI. The CDR3 has 17 amino acids.

J is TRBJ2-5 and V is TRBV5-1; 11 positions match TRBD2. This CDR3 comprises 17 residues. Germline trimming cut 3 bases from V and 3 bases from J; bases unmatched to any gene: 10. Germline V gene sequence: CDR1 SGHRS, CDR2 YFSETQ. CDR3 nucleotide sequence: TGCGCCAGCAGCTGGCCCTCCGGGACTAGCGGAGAAGAGACCCAGTACTTC. Its translation: CASSWPSGTSGEETQYF.

The genes are TRBV11-2 and TRBJ1-6, with a weak D call TRBD1 (6 bases). Germline V gene sequence: CDR1 SGHAT, CDR2 FQNNGV. Between the trimmed V and J ends, which lost 6 bases and 0 bases, there was a span of 12 bases. This CDR3 has 16 amino acids. The CDR3 here is CASRDSSSSYNSPLHF. The CDR3 region has the DNA TGTGCCAGCAGGGACAGTTCTAGCTCCTATAATTCACCCCTCCACTTT.

A remark on this clone: Other nucleotide sequences in the sample specify the same CDR3. The chain employs TRBV7-9 and TRBJ1-6; D perhaps matches TRBD1 (5 bases). Trimming cost V 5 bases and J 4 bases, with 9 bases left between them. Germline lookup yields CDR1 SEHNR and CDR2 FQNEAQ (reference sequence). This CDR3 has 14 residues. Written as DNA, the CDR3 is TGTGCCAGCAGCCTGGACATGTATAATTCACCCCTCCACTTT. Translation: CASSLDMYNSPLHF. Drawing the rest from reference TRBV7-9 and TRBJ1-6, the complete variable domain is DTGVSQNPRHKITKRGQNVTFRCDPISEHNRLYWYRQTLGQGPEFLTYFQNEAQLEKSRLLSDRFSAERPKGSFSTLEIQRTEQGDSAMYLCASSLDMYNSPLHFGNGTRLTVT.

The CDR3 DNA is TGTGCCAGCAGCTTCAGTAGCGGGGCAGAGACCCAGTACTTC. Translated, it gives CASSFSSGAETQYF. J is TRBJ2-5 and V is TRBV7-9; the match to TRBD2 covers 8 bases. The CDR3 totals 14 residues. Germline CDR1 reads SEHNR; CDR2 reads FQNEAQ (reference sequence). V trimming: 3 bases; J trimming: 4 bases; junction bases outside the gene matches: 4.

The chain has TRBV11-2 and TRBJ1-1, with D unresolved. This CDR3 contains 15 residues. V lost 1 base and J lost 5, with 14 bases in between. Germline loops: CDR1 SGHAT, CDR2 FQNNGV. The CDR3 here is CASSLVGRRETEAFF. As DNA, the CDR3 is TGTGCCAGCAGCTTAGTCGGCAGACGGGAGACTGAAGCTTTCTTT.

The sample holds one count of this clone. The V and J genes are TRBV5-1 and TRBJ1-5; D may be TRBD1 (5 bases). This CDR3 is built from 16 residues. Germline V gene lookup returns CDR1 SGHRS and CDR2 YFSETQ. With 0 bases removed from V and 2 bases from J, the gap between germline ends came to 12 bases. The CDR3 loop reads CASSLDGGKGNQPQHF. In DNA form, the CDR3 reads TGCGCCAGCAGCTTGGACGGGGGGAAAGGCAATCAGCCCCAGCATTTT.

This chain connects TRBV11-1 to TRBJ2-3, with 9 bases that match TRBD2. The germline CDR1 and CDR2 sequences are SGHAT and FQDESV (reference sequence). The ends lost 3 bases at V and 4 bases at J; junction bases unmatched: 11. The CDR3 runs to 17 residues. The CDR3 DNA sequence: TGTGCCAGCAGCTTGCTTCGCGGGGGGGCGATAGCAGATACGCAGTATTTT. Residues: CASSLLRGGAIADTQYF.

The V call is TRBV6-1, the J call TRBJ2-2; possible D gene TRBD1, 6 bases. The CDR3 is made up of 15 amino acids. The germline V and J ends were trimmed by 2 bases and 5 bases, with 12 bases remaining between them. From germline, CDR1 is MNHNS and CDR2 SASEGT. CDR3 DNA sequence: TGTGCCAGCAGTGAACATACAGGGTATACCGGGGAGCTGTTTTTT. Encoded protein: CASSEHTGYTGELFF.

This clone came up a few times. The chain uses TRBV30 and TRBJ2-5; D is ambiguous. The germline V gene encodes CDR1 GTSNPN and CDR2 SVGIG (reference sequence). Between the trimmed V and J ends, which lost 3 bases and 6 bases, there was a span of 11 bases. This CDR3 comprises 12 residues. CDR3 sequence (DNA): TGTGCCTGGAGCGACGGTCGACAGACCCAGTACTTC. Translated: CAWSDGRQTQYF. The entire variable domain, with the rest obtained from reference TRBV30 and TRBJ2-5, is as follows: SQTIHQWPATLVQPVGSPLSLECTVEGTSNPNLYWYRQAAGRGLQLLFYSVGIGQISSEVPQNLSASRPQDRQFILSSKKLLLSDSGFYLCAWSDGRQTQYFGPGTRLLVL.

V gene TRBV21-1 combines with J gene TRBJ2-1; the D segment call TRBD1 is taken from the table without a DNA check. TRBV21-1 is marked as a pseudogene. The CDR3 has 18 residues. DNA of the CDR3: TGTGCCAGCAGCAAAGCCACGCCCGACAGGGGGTACTACAATGAGCAGTTCTTC. The encoded protein is CASSKATPDRGYYNEQFF.

The chain couples TRBV6-1 to TRBJ1-6; 7 bases agree with TRBD1. CDR1 MNHNS and CDR2 SASEGT come from the germline V gene. J lost 7 bases, V lost 0 bases, and 6 bases had no gene match. CDR3 length equals 16 residues. For the CDR3, the DNA is TGTGCCAGCAGTGAAGCCCAGGGGGTTTGGAATTCACCCCTCCACTTT. Its protein is CASSEAQGVWNSPLHF.

This clone turned up a few times. The chain links TRBV19 to TRBJ1-2, with D maybe TRBD1 (5 bases). CDR1 is LNHDA and CDR2 is SQIVND in the germline V gene (reference sequence). Trimming removed 3 bases from V and 6 bases from J, with 11 bases in between. This CDR3 region has 13 residues. CDR3: CASSIWGPDGYTF. The DNA for the CDR3 is TGTGCCAGTAGTATCTGGGGACCCGATGGCTACACCTTC.

The chain has TRBV18 and TRBJ2-1; TRBD2 is a possible D gene (6 bases). V shed 3 bases and J shed 9 bases, with 9 bases lying between them. The V gene's germline CDR1 is KGHSH and CDR2 LQKENI. The CDR3 has 12 amino acids. Here the CDR3 DNA reads TGTGCCAGCTCACCCCCGGGACTTGAGCAGTTCTTC. This sequence encodes CASSPPGLEQFF.